These 7 T cell receptor beta chains originate from one sample sequenced in a study of T cell responses to AZD1222 COVID-19 vaccine. Here immunoSEQ multiplex PCR was the method, and the copy in TCRdb shows in-frame clones only, minus some. The sample contains around 99,000 clones, over 80% of which appear only once. Sequenced material: peripheral blood, taken on day 0 of AZD1222 vaccination. Every receptor here comes from an adult in good health.

The rearrangement joins TRBV9 to TRBJ1-5; the D gene is possibly TRBD1 (5 bases). There are 16 residues in the CDR3. V was pared by 3 bases and J by 2 bases, with 15 bases between. Germline CDR1 SGDLS, CDR2 YYNGEE. In DNA form, the CDR3 reads TGTGCCAGCAGCGCGCATTGGGGGGACGGCAATCAGCCCCAGCATTTT. Translation gives CASSAHWGDGNQPQHF.

This clone was observed a single time. The V and J genes are TRBV6-5 and TRBJ1-1; 7 bases are shared with TRBD1. Per germline, CDR1 MNHEY and CDR2 SVGAGI. The CDR3 is 13 residues long. Losses at the gene ends were 1 base for V and 6 bases for J; bases not matched to a gene: 2. The chain's CDR3 is CASSYFTGAEAFF. The CDR3 DNA is TGTGCCAGCAGTTACTTCACAGGGGCTGAAGCTTTCTTT.

The CDR3 DNA is TGCGCCAGCAGCCAAAGCGCCGGGACCTTGATTTTCTATGGCTACACCTTC. Amino acids: CASSQSAGTLIFYGYTF. V usage is TRBV4-1 and J usage is TRBJ1-2; D is possibly TRBD1 (5 bases). V was shortened by 2 bases and J by 4 bases, with 20 bases between the two germline ends. The germline CDR1 and CDR2 sequences are MGHRA and YSYEKL. CDR3 size: 17 residues.

V and J are TRBV2 and TRBJ1-1; TRBD1 matches 7 bases. This CDR3 is built from 19 residues. The trim removed 6 bases at V and 1 base at J, leaving 20 bases unmatched. Looked up from germline, CDR1 is SNHLY and CDR2 is FYNNEI. The CDR3 loop reads CASRDTTGEILLGNTEAFF. In nucleotides, the CDR3 is TGTGCCAGCAGGGACACCACAGGGGAGATCCTACTAGGGAACACTGAAGCTTTCTTT. The full variable domain, in which reference TRBV2 and TRBJ1-1 provide the parts outside the CDR3, is EPEVTQTPSHQVTQMGQEVILRCVPISNHLYFYWYRQILGQKVEFLVSFYNNEISEKSEIFDDQFSVERPDGSNFTLKIRSTKLEDSAMYFCASRDTTGEILLGNTEAFFGQGTRLTVV.

The count of this clone is one. V gene TRBV7-2 combines with J gene TRBJ2-3; 8 nucleotides agree with TRBD2. The length of the CDR3 is 15 residues. Per germline, CDR1 SGHTA and CDR2 FQGNSA. The J segment lost 2 bases and the V segment lost 4 bases, leaving 5 bases of the junction unmatched. The CDR3 DNA follows: TGTGCCAGCAGCTCTATAGCGGGATTCACAGATACGCAGTATTTT. It translates to CASSSIAGFTDTQYF. The whole variable domain, remainder taken from reference TRBV7-2 and TRBJ2-3, is GAGVSQSPSNKVTEKGKDVELRCDPISGHTALYWYRQSLGQGLEFLIYFQGNSAPDKSGLPSDRFSAERTGGSVSTLTIQRTQQEDSAVYLCASSSIAGFTDTQYFGPGTRLTVL.

The rearrangement joins TRBV19 to TRBJ1-1, with D unclear. Trimming removed 3 bases from V and 1 base from J, with 6 bases in between. Germline V gives CDR1 LNHDA, CDR2 SQIVND (reference sequence). The CDR3 length is 13 residues. Here the CDR3 DNA reads TGTGCCAGTAGTATTACGCCGAACACTGAAGCTTTCTTT. It codes for CASSITPNTEAFF.

J is TRBJ1-5 and V is TRBV5-8; D unclear. This CDR3 spans 17 amino acids. CDR1 and CDR2 (germline): SGHTS, YDEGEE. Trimming shortened V by 0 bases and J by 0 bases, and 13 bases separated the two germline ends. The DNA of the CDR3 is TGTGCCAGCAGCTTGGTCACGGCACTCTTTAGCAATCAGCCCCAGCATTTT. Translating gives CASSLVTALFSNQPQHF.